This T cell receptor (beta chain) was observed in a study of blood T cell repertoires in COVID-19. Study summary: Sites in the United States, Italy and Spain provided acute and convalescent COVID-19 samples. T cells, B-cell-depleted T cells, or PBMCs supplied cDNA or gDNA.

Authors' processing steps: The assay estimated nucleated cells by amplifying reference gene primers. Measured with immunoSEQ multiplex PCR; TCRdb has only the in-frame clones, and not every one. V and J calls and clone size are given by that table; D and trimming were obtained from the DNA. The table includes some 50,000 clones, 60% to 85% detected once. V lost 3 bases and J 2 bases, leaving 11 bases between the germline ends. CDR1 SGHVS and CDR2 FQNEAQ come from the germline V gene. This CDR3 is built from 14 residues. The sample taken for sequencing was peripheral blood. The TCR sequence derives from a human donor in a cohort sampled during active COVID-19. The chain joins TRBV7-8 to TRBJ2-7; unclear D gene. The CDR3 is CASSFAGSTYEQYF. As DNA, the CDR3 is TGTGCCAGCAGCTTCGCCGGGTCCACCTACGAGCAGTACTTC.